This T cell receptor beta chain appears in the sequencing data of a study of T cell responses to AZD1222 COVID-19 vaccine (dated by TCRdb to the early 2020s). Background for the entire study: TCR sequencing was performed for roughly 250 trial participants, of whom around 200 were given two doses of AZD1222 and around 25 were given two doses of MenACWY control vaccine. Trial participants were enrolled by age into 18-55, 56-69 and 70-plus year subgroups, with roughly 160, 29 and 62 TCR-sequenced participants respectively.

Overall results and qualifications from the work: No day 14 peak-response samples were available, so repertoires were characterized only after the peak T cell response. Participants were mostly white British and included more females than males, and it was suggested by the authors that clonal diversity may have been underestimated. Reportedly, almost half of the unique spike-specific TCRs recognized epitopes lying outside the regions that are mutated in the B.1.351 and B.1.1.7 variants. Conclusions about previously exposed vaccinees are limited, since just six AZD1222 recipients were seropositive for SARS-CoV-2 at baseline. After two AZD1222 doses, both the breadth and the depth of spike-specific TCRs were significantly higher than at day 0 and than in MenACWY recipients. The whole spike protein was spanned by vaccine-associated CD4 TCRs, and dominant responses were seen in regions 160-218 and 743-854. In the small 56-69-year group, the increase in depth fell short of significance, most likely because of low power.

This clone was counted once. Its antigen is unknown. It has no much larger one-base neighbor in the sample; base qualities were not kept. In light of the paper, this sample's time point label describes: about 28 days (+/-7) after the second vaccine dose. Because spike-specific TCR depth and breadth did not differ between the two schedules, AZD1222 recipients who got a second dose at roughly 4 weeks were pooled with those who got a second dose at roughly 12 weeks. Samples from vaccinated people were obtained from the UK trials COV001 and COV002, which included a single-blind randomized controlled phase 2/3 trial of AZD1222 (ChAdOx1 nCoV-19) in healthy adults. For TCRbeta chain sequencing, PBMC samples from trial participants were taken at day 0 and at day 28 after the second dose. The CDR3 runs 14 residues from the cysteine to the phenylalanine. Kept here is only the CDR3 DNA, which spans 42 bases and is read in frame from base 1. From a lookup of the germline V gene (reference sequence), CDR1 and CDR2 are SGHKS and YYEKEE. V gives up 4 bases and J gives up 7 bases, and the segment between their germline ends measures 15 bases.

The CDR3 regions of human TCRbeta chains were analyzed by immunosequencing. On the authors' methods: TCRs in the repertoires were compared against a reference library of SARS-CoV-2-specific TCRs that had been generated with the MIRA antigen-specificity platform. Breadth meant the fraction of unique TCRs that were SARS-CoV-2-associated, whereas depth meant the fraction of total T cells that were SARS-CoV-2-associated. Each spike-specific TCR was assigned to its reactive spike region and to a CD4 or CD8 class using the MIRA data. Log10-transformed breadth and depth values were compared by one-way ANOVA with Sidak's multiple comparisons tests. Here the immuneACCESS table is served through TCRdb, limited to in-frame sequences with V and J called. Missing clones are a known gap in these copies; in checked studies unresolved V genes cover under half, and the rest lacks a known reason. V, J and clone size are those of that table, while D and trimming were read from the DNA. The sample data list approximately 140,000 clones, and roughly nine tenths of these were observed just once. The top ten clonotypes cover 9% to 9.5% of the sample.

Recombination connected TRBV5-5 to TRBJ1-5; the D gene lacks a confident call. Sequencing was performed on peripheral blood, taken 28 days after the second AZD1222 dose. The TCR sequence derives from an adult who received the AZD1222 COVID-19 vaccine. The CDR3 reads as follows: CASSPDLGGQPQHF. The DNA sequence is as follows: TGTGCCAGCAGCCCTGACCTGGGTGGACAGCCCCAGCATTTT.